This T cell receptor beta chain was sequenced for a study of T cell changes during pregnancy in multiple sclerosis. This table comes from immunoSEQ multiplex PCR, and its TCRdb copy is limited to in-frame clones, with some not included. This table holds tens of thousands of clones, 90% to 95% found once. The germline V gene has CDR1 MRHNA and CDR2 SNTAGT. J was trimmed by 7 bases and V by 5 bases; bases with no gene match: 6. This CDR3 is built from 13 residues. V gene TRBV6-4 combines with J gene TRBJ1-2, with TRBD1 matching 8 bases. This TCR was recovered from a female donor in good health, enrolled as a control in a pregnancy study. The sequences come from peripheral blood, collected after pregnancy. CDR3 sequence reads: CASSRTGGGGYTF. The CDR3 DNA sequence: TGTGCCAGCAGTCGCACAGGGGGGGGTGGCTACACCTTC.